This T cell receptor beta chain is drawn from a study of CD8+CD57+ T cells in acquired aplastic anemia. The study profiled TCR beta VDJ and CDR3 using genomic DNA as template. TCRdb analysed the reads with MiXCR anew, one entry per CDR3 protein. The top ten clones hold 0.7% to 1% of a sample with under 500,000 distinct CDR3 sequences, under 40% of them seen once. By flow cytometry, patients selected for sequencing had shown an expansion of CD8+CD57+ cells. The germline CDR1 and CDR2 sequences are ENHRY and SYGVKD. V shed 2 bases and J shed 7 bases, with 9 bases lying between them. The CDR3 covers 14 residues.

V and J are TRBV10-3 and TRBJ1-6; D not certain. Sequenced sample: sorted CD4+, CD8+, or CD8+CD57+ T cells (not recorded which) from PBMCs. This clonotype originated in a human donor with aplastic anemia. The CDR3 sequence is CAISETEDNSPLHF. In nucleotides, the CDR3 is TGTGCCATCAGTGAGACAGAAGACAATTCACCCCTCCACTTT.